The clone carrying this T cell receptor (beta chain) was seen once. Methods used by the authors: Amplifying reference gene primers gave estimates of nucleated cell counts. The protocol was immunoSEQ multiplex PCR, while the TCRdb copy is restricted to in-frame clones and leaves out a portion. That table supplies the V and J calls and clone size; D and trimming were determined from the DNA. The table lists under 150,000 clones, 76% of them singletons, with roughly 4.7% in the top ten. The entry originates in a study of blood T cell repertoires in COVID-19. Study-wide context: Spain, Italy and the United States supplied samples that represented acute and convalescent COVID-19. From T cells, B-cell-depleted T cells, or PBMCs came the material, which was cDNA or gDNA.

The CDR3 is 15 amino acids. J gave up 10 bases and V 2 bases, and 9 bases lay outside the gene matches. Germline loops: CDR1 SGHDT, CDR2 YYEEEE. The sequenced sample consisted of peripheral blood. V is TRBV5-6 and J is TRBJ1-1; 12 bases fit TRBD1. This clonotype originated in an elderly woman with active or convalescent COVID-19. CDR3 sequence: CASSFLGQGARGAFF. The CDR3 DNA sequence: TGTGCCAGCAGCTTTTTGGGACAGGGGGCTCGGGGAGCTTTCTTT.